This T cell receptor (beta chain) was sequenced in a study of blood T cell repertoires in COVID-19. V shed 5 bases and J shed 3 bases, with 10 bases lying between them. Germline assignment: CDR1 KGHSH and CDR2 LQKENI. CDR3 length: 13 amino acids. Methods used by the authors: The assay estimated nucleated cells by amplifying reference gene primers. The method was immunoSEQ multiplex PCR; TCRdb's version includes in-frame clones alone and lacks a portion of them. That table furnishes V, J and clone size, whereas the DNA furnished D and trimming. The sample shows a few hundred thousand clones, under 90% of them seen only once.

The specimen was peripheral blood. The clonotype comes from a woman over 75 with active or convalescent COVID-19. V is TRBV18 and J is TRBJ2-5; possibly TRBD1 for D (6 bases). CDR3 sequence reads: CASSADRKETQYF. The CDR3 bases are TGTGCCAGCTCAGCGGACAGAAAAGAGACCCAGTACTTC. The full variable domain, in which reference TRBV18 and TRBJ2-5 provide the parts outside the CDR3, is NAGVMQNPRHLVRRRGQEARLRCSPMKGHSHVYWYRQLPEEGLKFMVYLQKENIIDESGMPKERFSAEFPKEGPSILRIQQVVRGDSAAYFCASSADRKETQYFGPGTRLLVL.